A single sample is the source of the 23 T cell receptor beta chains below, sequenced in a study of glioma-infiltrating T cells after dendritic cell vaccination. The method was immunoSEQ multiplex PCR; TCRdb's version includes in-frame clones alone and lacks a portion of them. This table holds around 100,000 clones, more than 80% found once. The sample here was blood, taken before dendritic cell vaccination. Receptor source: a human donor with glioblastoma.

The genes are TRBV5-1 and TRBJ2-5, with TRBD2 identical over 10 bases. Looked up from germline, CDR1 is SGHRS and CDR2 is YFSETQ. The CDR3 consists of 16 residues. V shed 0 bases and J 5 bases; nucleotides not matched to a gene: 7. CDR3 DNA sequence: TGCGCCAGCAGCTTGGTCCCAGAAGCGGGGGGGGAGACCCAGTACTTC. Encoded protein: CASSLVPEAGGETQYF.

The J gene is TRBJ2-7, the V gene TRBV7-8; maybe TRBD2 (7 bases). The CDR3 extends over 15 amino acids. V gave up 1 base and J gave up 4 bases, with 14 bases separating them. Germline-derived CDR1 and CDR2 are SGHVS and FQNEAQ. Here the CDR3 DNA reads TGTGCCAGCAGCTTAGGTCTAGGGGGGGGGTACGAGCAGTACTTC. It codes for CASSLGLGGGYEQYF. Variable domain in full (rest from reference TRBV7-8 and TRBJ2-7): GAGVSQSPRYKVAKRGQDVALRCDPISGHVSLFWYQQALGQGPEFLTYFQNEAQLDKSGLPSDRFFAERPEGSVSTLKIQRTQQEDSAVYLCASSLGLGGGYEQYFGPGTRLTVT.

This clone appeared a few times. The chain is built from TRBV14 and TRBJ2-3, with D possibly being TRBD1 (6 bases). CDR1 and CDR2 (germline): SGHDN, FVKESK. The V end lost 3 bases, the J end lost 3 bases, and 10 bases lay between the germline ends. The CDR3 totals 14 residues. DNA for the CDR3: TGTGCCAGCAGCCAGGGGGCCCTAACAGATACGCAGTATTTT. This gives the protein CASSQGALTDTQYF.

The chain is built from TRBV7-2 and TRBJ1-1, with a possible D match to TRBD1 (5 bases). Trimming cost V 0 bases and J 6 bases, with 11 bases left between them. There are 14 residues in the CDR3. CDR1 is SGHTA, CDR2 FQGNSA, per germline. CDR3 DNA sequence: TGTGCCAGCAGCTTAGCAGGGGTGAATCCTGAAGCTTTCTTT. It codes for CASSLAGVNPEAFF.

In its sample, this clone was seen once. V and J are TRBV19 and TRBJ1-5; D remains unclear. The V gene lost 0 bases and the J gene lost 6 bases, with 18 bases spanning the gap. Germline V lookup: CDR1 LNHDA, CDR2 SQIVND (reference sequence). The CDR3 sequence is 17 residues long. CDR3 sequence: CASSIEGRAEAFQPQHF. The CDR3 nucleotides are TGTGCCAGTAGTATAGAGGGGAGGGCCGAGGCGTTTCAGCCCCAGCATTTT.

This clone was observed a single time. The chain has TRBV10-1 and TRBJ2-7; a weak D match, TRBD2 (5 bases). V was cut by 5 bases and J by 6 bases, with 20 bases left in between. The germline gives CDR1 WNHNN, CDR2 SYGVQD (reference sequence). The CDR3 totals 15 residues. CDR3 sequence: CASSQSADWSAEQYF. The CDR3 bases are TGCGCCAGCAGTCAATCCGCGGACTGGTCCGCCGAGCAGTACTTC.

This chain links TRBV25-1 with TRBJ1-4, with 12 positions matching TRBD1. The CDR3 runs 14 residues. Germline CDR1 MGHDK, CDR2 SYGVNS. V gave up 6 bases and J gave up 5 bases; unmatched junction bases: 1. In DNA, the CDR3 is TGTGCCAGCAGGGGACAGGGGGCGAATGAAAAACTGTTTTTT. This translates into CASRGQGANEKLFF.

The chain employs TRBV7-6 and TRBJ2-1; 8 nucleotides match TRBD1. V shed 6 bases, J shed 4 bases, and the junction held 11 bases outside the gene matches. The CDR3 spans 16 residues. Germline V gene lookup returns CDR1 SGHVS and CDR2 FNYEAQ. CDR3 amino acids: CASSRGQGAMYNEQFF. The CDR3 DNA sequence: TGTGCCAGCAGTCGCGGACAGGGTGCTATGTACAATGAGCAGTTCTTC.

The rearrangement links TRBV4-1 to TRBJ1-5; 7 bases map to TRBD1. Germline CDR1 reads MGHRA; CDR2 reads YSYEKL. This CDR3 has 14 residues. The junction had 8 bases not matched to a gene; V was cut back by 4 bases and J by 8 bases. CDR3 loop: CASSPRQGDEPQHF. The CDR3 bases are TGCGCCAGCAGCCCCCGGCAGGGGGACGAGCCCCAGCATTTT.

This sequence joins TRBV18 and TRBJ2-5, with TRBD2 matching 11 bases. From germline, CDR1 is KGHSH and CDR2 LQKENI. J was trimmed by 3 bases and V by 6 bases; bases with no gene match: 12. The length of the CDR3 is 17 residues. The CDR3 DNA follows: TGTGCCAGCTCCCGGAGTACTGGGACTAGCGGAGAAGAGACCCAGTACTTC. Its translation: CASSRSTGTSGEETQYF.

The CDR3 spells CAWYLQGDYGYTF. The CDR3 DNA reads as TGTGCCTGGTACCTACAGGGGGATTATGGCTACACCTTC. This chain connects TRBV30 to TRBJ1-2; TRBD1 matches 8 bases. V was clipped by 5 bases and J by 5 bases; unmatched bases: 7. CDR3 length equals 13 residues. Per germline, CDR1 GTSNPN and CDR2 SVGIG (reference sequence). The whole variable domain, remainder taken from reference TRBV30 and TRBJ1-2, is SQTIHQWPATLVQPVGSPLSLECTVEGTSNPNLYWYRQAAGRGLQLLFYSVGIGQISSEVPQNLSASRPQDRQFILSSKKLLLSDSGFYLCAWYLQGDYGYTFGSGTRLTVV.

The chain couples TRBV27 to TRBJ1-1; D gene ambiguous. Germline-derived CDR1 and CDR2 are MNHEY and SMNVEV (reference sequence). V was clipped by 8 bases and J by 0 bases, with 4 bases between them. The CDR3 is made up of 11 amino acids. The CDR3 is CASFMNTEAFF. The CDR3 DNA sequence: TGTGCCAGCTTTATGAACACTGAAGCTTTCTTT.

This clone was counted a single time. The chain is built from TRBV4-1 and TRBJ1-6; D is uncertain. Trimming took 1 base from V and 7 from J, leaving 14 bases between them. Germline loops: CDR1 MGHRA, CDR2 YSYEKL. The CDR3 runs to 16 residues. CDR3: CASSQAKALENSPLHF. DNA for the CDR3: TGCGCCAGCAGCCAAGCGAAGGCCCTGGAGAATTCACCCCTCCACTTT.

This rearrangement joins TRBV10-2 to TRBJ2-2; a possible D gene is TRBD1 (6 bases). Germline V lookup: CDR1 WSHSY, CDR2 SAAADI. The CDR3 extends over 15 amino acids. V lost 6 bases to trimming and J lost 1 base, with 12 bases between them. The CDR3 protein is CASRPGQMNTGELFF. The CDR3, as DNA: TGCGCCAGCAGGCCGGGACAAATGAACACCGGGGAGCTGTTTTTT.

The rearrangement joins TRBV21-1 to TRBJ1-5; the table's D gene call, TRBD1, was not cross checked with the DNA. TRBV21-1 represents a pseudogene. The CDR3 runs to 15 residues. The CDR3 DNA reads TGTGCCAGCAGCCCGGACAGTGATAGCAATCAGCCCCAGCATTTT. The encoded protein is CASSPDSDSNQPQHF.

This clone appeared once. The chain's CDR3 is CALKNLVAGGQNEQFF. For the CDR3, the DNA is TGTGCCTTAAAAAACCTTGTAGCGGGGGGCCAGAATGAGCAGTTCTTC. The chain links TRBV30 to TRBJ2-1, with 10 bases lining up with TRBD2. V shed 7 bases and J 7 bases; nucleotides not matched to a gene: 16. CDR3 length equals 16 residues. The germline CDR1 and CDR2 sequences are GTSNPN and SVGIG (reference sequence).

CDR3 nucleotide sequence: TGTGCCAGTAGTATAGGTAAAGTCTCCGGTGAAGCTTTCTTT. Translating gives CASSIGKVSGEAFF. The chain carries TRBV19 and TRBJ1-1, with D uncertain. Germline V gene sequence: CDR1 LNHDA, CDR2 SQIVND (reference sequence). V was trimmed by 1 base and J by 7 bases, leaving 13 bases between them. This CDR3 region has 14 residues.

V usage is TRBV7-2 and J usage is TRBJ2-7; 9 bases agree with TRBD2. Germline lookup yields CDR1 SGHTA and CDR2 FQGNSA. The CDR3 length is 14 residues. J lost 5 bases, V lost 7 bases, and 9 bases had no gene match. The CDR3, as DNA: TGTGCCAGCACCCTGGGGCGGGGGGGCCACGAGCAGTACTTC. Translated, it gives CASTLGRGGHEQYF.

The V call is TRBV4-1, the J call TRBJ1-2; 9 bases match TRBD1. The ends lost 3 bases at V and 4 bases at J; junction bases unmatched: 6. The CDR3 runs to 15 residues. CDR1 and CDR2 from the germline V gene are MGHRA and YSYEKL. Written as DNA, the CDR3 is TGCGCCAGCAGCCAGAAGACAGGGGGACCCTATGGCTACACCTTC. Its protein is CASSQKTGGPYGYTF.

V gene TRBV27 combines with J gene TRBJ2-3; maybe TRBD2 (5 bases). There are 12 residues in the CDR3. Looked up from germline, CDR1 is MNHEY and CDR2 is SMNVEV (reference sequence). V shed 8 bases and J shed 1 base, with 7 bases lying between them. CDR3 nucleotide sequence: TGTGCCAGCTCGCGGGGCACAGATACGCAGTATTTT. Protein product: CASSRGTDTQYF.

This clone was recorded once. The chain employs TRBV29-1 and TRBJ2-5, with TRBD2 identical over 9 bases. The CDR3 is made up of 15 amino acids. Trimming cost V 8 bases and J 2 bases; bases outside gene matches: 12. Germline values: CDR1 SQVTM, CDR2 ANQGSEA. The CDR3 loop is CSTWASGGNQETQYF. CDR3 DNA: TGCAGCACTTGGGCGAGCGGGGGGAATCAAGAGACCCAGTACTTC.

This chain uses TRBV7-9 with TRBJ2-1; D possibly corresponds to TRBD2 (6 bases). Germline CDR1 SEHNR, CDR2 FQNEAQ (reference sequence). The CDR3 consists of 13 residues. Trimming cost V 5 bases and J 7 bases, with 12 bases left between them. CDR3 bases: TGTGCCAGCAGCGGAGGGTCGGCTAATGAGCAGTTCTTC. Amino acid sequence: CASSGGSANEQFF.

CDR3 amino acids: CASSLVTSGNTEAFF. DNA of the CDR3: TGTGCCAGCAGCTTAGTGACTTCCGGGAACACTGAAGCTTTCTTT. The chain uses TRBV11-2 and TRBJ1-1; no reliable D call. Trimming shortened V by 1 base and J by 1 base, and 10 bases separated the two germline ends. CDR1 is SGHAT and CDR2 is FQNNGV in the germline V gene. The CDR3 has 15 amino acids. The entire variable domain, with the rest obtained from reference TRBV11-2 and TRBJ1-1, is as follows: EAGVAQSPRYKIIEKRQSVAFWCNPISGHATLYWYQQILGQGPKLLIQFQNNGVVDDSQLPKDRFSAERLKGVDSTLKIQPAKLEDSAVYLCASSLVTSGNTEAFFGQGTRLTVV.